Below are 16 T cell receptor beta chains sequenced from a single sample in a study of blood T cell repertoires in COVID-19. Method: immunoSEQ multiplex PCR; TCRdb's copy keeps in-frame clones and lacks some. This sample has about 180,000 clones; 70% to 85% occur once, and the top ten carry 5.5% to 7.5%. The sample comprised peripheral blood. These receptors were obtained from a human donor in a cohort sampled during active COVID-19.

V usage is TRBV11-2 and J usage is TRBJ2-3; TRBD2 is a possible D gene (5 bases). The CDR3 consists of 15 residues. The ends were cut back, 0 bases at V and 6 bases at J, with 13 bases in the middle. Germline CDR1 and CDR2: SGHAT and FQNNGV. The CDR3 sequence: CASSLEDHPGDTQYF. CDR3 DNA sequence: TGTGCCAGCAGCTTAGAAGACCACCCGGGGGATACGCAGTATTTT.

The V call is TRBV6-5, the J call TRBJ2-7; 8 positions match TRBD1. The CDR3 has 15 amino acids. V was clipped by 7 bases and J by 4 bases; unmatched bases: 12. Germline loops: CDR1 MNHEY, CDR2 SVGAGI. DNA for the CDR3: TGTGCCAGCAATACATACGGACAGGGTGGGTACGAGCAGTACTTC. Translating gives CASNTYGQGGYEQYF.

Notes on this clone: The same CDR3 arises from other DNA sequences in this sample as well. The chain joins TRBV18 to TRBJ2-3, with a possible D match to TRBD1 (5 bases). Germline lookup yields CDR1 KGHSH and CDR2 LQKENI. The CDR3 runs 13 residues. V gave up 6 bases and J gave up 3 bases, with 10 bases separating them. The CDR3 region is CASSPQGTDTQYF. The CDR3 nucleotides read TGTGCCAGCTCGCCTCAGGGTACAGATACGCAGTATTTT.

This rearrangement joins TRBV4-1 to TRBJ1-6, with TRBD1 matching over 7 bases. Looked up from germline, CDR1 is MGHRA and CDR2 is YSYEKL. Unmatched junction bases numbered 9, after V lost 2 bases and J lost 5 bases. This CDR3 is built from 17 residues. CDR3 in amino acids: CASSQNTGTEDNSPLHF. CDR3 in DNA: TGCGCCAGCAGCCAAAACACCGGGACAGAAGATAATTCACCCCTCCACTTT.

This clone was detected a few times. V gene TRBV27 combines with J gene TRBJ1-4; D gene ambiguous. Trimming shortened V by 5 bases and J by 0 bases, and 7 bases separated the two germline ends. Germline assignment: CDR1 MNHEY and CDR2 SMNVEV (reference sequence). This CDR3 spans 14 amino acids. CDR3: CASSPTATNEKLFF. CDR3 bases: TGTGCCAGCAGTCCTACTGCAACTAATGAAAAACTGTTTTTT.

The rearrangement links TRBV30 to TRBJ1-2, with D possibly matching TRBD1 (5 bases). The CDR3 spans 12 residues. Germline CDR1 reads GTSNPN; CDR2 reads SVGIG (reference sequence). Deletions cut 3 bases from V and 8 bases from J, with 13 bases between. CDR3 protein: CAWSLTVSGYTF. In nucleotides, the CDR3 is TGTGCCTGGAGCCTGACAGTTTCCGGCTACACCTTC.

The chain employs TRBV5-1 and TRBJ2-5, with 7 bases aligning to TRBD2. V lost 1 base to trimming and J lost 4 bases; unmatched junction nucleotides: 4. The CDR3 consists of 14 residues. Germline CDR1 and CDR2: SGHRS and YFSETQ. CDR3 nucleotides: TGCGCCAGCAGCTTGAATGGCGGGGGAGAGACCCAGTACTTC. It encodes CASSLNGGGETQYF. Looking up the rest from reference TRBV5-1 and TRBJ2-5 gives the full variable domain: KAGVTQTPRYLIKTRGQQVTLSCSPISGHRSVSWYQQTPGQGLQFLFEYFSETQRNKGNFPGRFSGRQFSNSRSEMNVSTLELGDSALYLCASSLNGGGETQYFGPGTRLLVL.

The chain employs TRBV27 and TRBJ1-1, with 7 nucleotides matching TRBD1. Germline trimming cut 5 bases from V and 0 bases from J; bases unmatched to any gene: 15. This CDR3 contains 18 residues. Per germline, CDR1 MNHEY and CDR2 SMNVEV (reference sequence). Here the CDR3 DNA reads TGTGCCAGCAGTCCGGACAGGTCCCCCTCTACCATGAACACTGAAGCTTTCTTT. Translated, it gives CASSPDRSPSTMNTEAFF.

The chain carries TRBV3-1 (or the pseudogene TRBV3-2) and TRBJ2-7; 9 bases map to TRBD1. Germline CDR1 and CDR2: LGHDT and YNNKEL (reference sequence). The CDR3 is 14 amino acids. The trim removed 3 bases at V and 4 bases at J, leaving 4 bases unmatched. The CDR3 DNA reads as TGTGCCAGCAGCCACTCAGGACAGGGGTACGAGCAGTACTTC. Residues: CASSHSGQGYEQYF.

This chain joins TRBV6-4 and TRBJ2-3; 14 positions agree with TRBD2. The germline gives CDR1 MRHNA, CDR2 SNTAGT. The CDR3 contains 18 residues. After removal of 6 bases from V and 3 bases from J, the junction contained 11 bases not matched to a gene. The CDR3 bases are TGTGCCAGCAGGAGACTAGCGGGGGGGCGAGCTGAGACAGATACGCAGTATTTT. Its translation: CASRRLAGGRAETDTQYF.

The chain joins TRBV6-1 to TRBJ1-5; possible D gene TRBD1, 5 bases. Germline V lookup: CDR1 MNHNS, CDR2 SASEGT. The CDR3 spans 14 residues. Trimming cost V 3 bases and J 4 bases, with 10 bases left between them. CDR3 sequence: CASSETDANQPQHF. The CDR3 coding sequence is TGTGCCAGCAGTGAGACAGACGCTAATCAGCCCCAGCATTTT.

V is TRBV7-6 and J is TRBJ1-4, with D perhaps TRBD1 (6 bases). Between the trimmed V and J ends, which lost 3 bases and 0 bases, there was a span of 11 bases. CDR3 length equals 16 residues. Germline V gene sequence: CDR1 SGHVS, CDR2 FNYEAQ. CDR3 loop: CASSLGAGATNEKLFF. The CDR3 DNA is TGTGCCAGCAGCTTGGGGGCGGGGGCAACTAATGAAAAACTGTTTTTT.

The chain is built from TRBV5-1 and TRBJ2-5; D gene unclear. Germline CDR1 SGHRS, CDR2 YFSETQ. CDR3 length: 12 amino acids. Trimming removed 2 bases from V and 4 bases from J, with 6 bases in between. The CDR3 sequence: CASSFGRETQYF. The CDR3 DNA sequence: TGCGCCAGCAGCTTTGGTAGAGAGACCCAGTACTTC.

The rearrangement links TRBV7-6 to TRBJ2-6; D might be TRBD1 (5 bases). The CDR3 consists of 14 residues. The V gene lost 5 bases and the J gene lost 1 base, with 6 bases spanning the gap. Germline loops: CDR1 SGHVS, CDR2 FNYEAQ. CDR3 bases: TGTGCCAGCAGCCCAGGGTCTGGGGCCAACGTCCTGACTTTC. Protein sequence: CASSPGSGANVLTF.

This clone was seen once. V and J are TRBV29-1 and TRBJ2-1; 9 nucleotides agree with TRBD2. The trim removed 8 bases at V and 7 bases at J, leaving 9 bases unmatched. The CDR3 totals 13 residues. Germline V gives CDR1 SQVTM, CDR2 ANQGSEA. The CDR3 coding sequence is TGCAGCCAAGCGGCAGCGGGGGGAAATGAGCAGTTCTTC. Its protein product is CSQAAAGGNEQFF.

This clone was counted between two and nine times. The gene calls are TRBV16 and TRBJ1-5; 8 nucleotides line up with TRBD1. This CDR3 has 15 amino acids. V lost 0 bases, J lost 2 bases, and 0 bases stayed unmatched. Germline CDR1 reads KGHSY; CDR2 reads FQNENV. The CDR3 protein is CASSQSGQGNQPQHF. CDR3 bases: TGTGCCAGCAGCCAATCGGGACAGGGCAATCAGCCCCAGCATTTT.